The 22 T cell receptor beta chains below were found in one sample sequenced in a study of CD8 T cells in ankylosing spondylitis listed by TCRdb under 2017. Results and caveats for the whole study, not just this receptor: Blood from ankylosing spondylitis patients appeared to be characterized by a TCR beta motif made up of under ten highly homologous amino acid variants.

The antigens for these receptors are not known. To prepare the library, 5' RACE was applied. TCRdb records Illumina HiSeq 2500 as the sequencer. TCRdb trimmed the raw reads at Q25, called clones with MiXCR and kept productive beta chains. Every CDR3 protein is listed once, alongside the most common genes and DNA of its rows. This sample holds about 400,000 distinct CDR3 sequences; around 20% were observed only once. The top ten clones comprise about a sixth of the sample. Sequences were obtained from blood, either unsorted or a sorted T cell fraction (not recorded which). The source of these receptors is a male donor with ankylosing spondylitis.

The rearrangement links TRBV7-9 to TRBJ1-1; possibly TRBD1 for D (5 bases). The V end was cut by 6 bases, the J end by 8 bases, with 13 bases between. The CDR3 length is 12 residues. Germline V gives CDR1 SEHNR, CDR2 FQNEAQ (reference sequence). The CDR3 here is CASSPLGDEAFF. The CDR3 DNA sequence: TGTGCCAGCAGTCCTCTGGGGGACGAAGCTTTCTTT.

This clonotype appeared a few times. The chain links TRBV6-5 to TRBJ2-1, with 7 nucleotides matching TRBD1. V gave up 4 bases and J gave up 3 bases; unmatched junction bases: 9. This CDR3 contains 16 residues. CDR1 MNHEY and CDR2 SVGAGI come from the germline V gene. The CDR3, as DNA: TGTGCCAGCAGTTCCCAACAGGGGATAGGCTACAATGAGCAGTTCTTC. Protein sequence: CASSSQQGIGYNEQFF.

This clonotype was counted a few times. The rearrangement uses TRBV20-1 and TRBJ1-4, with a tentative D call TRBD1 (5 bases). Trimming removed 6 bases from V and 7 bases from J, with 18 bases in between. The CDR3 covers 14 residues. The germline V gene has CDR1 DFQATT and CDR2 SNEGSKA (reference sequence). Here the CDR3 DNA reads TGCAGTGCCCGTGGGGGTCTTCGGGTTGAAAAACTGTTTTTT. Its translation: CSARGGLRVEKLFF.

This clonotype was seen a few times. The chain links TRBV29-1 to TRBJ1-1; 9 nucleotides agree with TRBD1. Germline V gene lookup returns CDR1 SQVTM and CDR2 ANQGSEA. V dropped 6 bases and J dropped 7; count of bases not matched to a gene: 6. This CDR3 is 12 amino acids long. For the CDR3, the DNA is TGCAGCGTAGCCGGACAGGGGAATGAAGCTTTCTTT. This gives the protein CSVAGQGNEAFF.

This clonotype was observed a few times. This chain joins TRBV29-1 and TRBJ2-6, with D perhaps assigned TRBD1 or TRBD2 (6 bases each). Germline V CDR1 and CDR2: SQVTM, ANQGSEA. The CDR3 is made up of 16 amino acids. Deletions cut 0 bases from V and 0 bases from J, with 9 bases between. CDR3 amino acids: CSVEDRGGSGANVLTF. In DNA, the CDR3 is TGCAGCGTTGAAGACAGGGGAGGCTCTGGGGCCAACGTCCTGACTTTC.

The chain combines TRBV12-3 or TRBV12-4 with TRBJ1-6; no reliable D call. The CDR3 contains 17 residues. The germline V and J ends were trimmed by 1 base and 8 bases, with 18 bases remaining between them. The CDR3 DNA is TGTGCCAGCAGTTTAGATTTCGCCCGGCTGGGTCATTCACCCCTCCACTTT. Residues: CASSLDFARLGHSPLHF.

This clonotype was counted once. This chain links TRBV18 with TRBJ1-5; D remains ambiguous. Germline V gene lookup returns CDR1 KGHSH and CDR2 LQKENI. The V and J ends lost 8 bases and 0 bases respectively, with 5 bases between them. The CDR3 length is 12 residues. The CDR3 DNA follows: TGTGCCAGCGCTAATAGCAATCAGCCCCAGCATTTT. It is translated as CASANSNQPQHF.

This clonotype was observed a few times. Written as DNA, the CDR3 is TGTGCCAGCAGTTACCGAGGGACCCATTATTCACCCCTCCACTTT. It is translated as CASSYRGTHYSPLHF. The V call is TRBV6-2 or TRBV6-3, the J call TRBJ1-6; tentatively, D is TRBD1 (5 bases). CDR1 and CDR2 from the germline V gene are MNHEY and SVGEGT. The ends were cut back, 2 bases at V and 8 bases at J, with 13 bases in the middle. The CDR3 covers 15 residues.

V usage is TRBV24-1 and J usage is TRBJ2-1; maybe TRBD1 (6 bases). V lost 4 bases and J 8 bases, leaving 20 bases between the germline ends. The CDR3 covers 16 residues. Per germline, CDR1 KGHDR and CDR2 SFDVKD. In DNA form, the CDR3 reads TGTGCCACCAGTGACCCCCGACAGGTCCCCAGGGATGAGCAGTTCTTC. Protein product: CATSDPRQVPRDEQFF.

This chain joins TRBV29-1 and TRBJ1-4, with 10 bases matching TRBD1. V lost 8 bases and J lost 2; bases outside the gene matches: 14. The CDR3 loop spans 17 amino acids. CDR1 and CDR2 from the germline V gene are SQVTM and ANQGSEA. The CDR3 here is CSLRSTGQGRTNEKLFF. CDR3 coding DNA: TGCAGCCTACGGTCAACGGGACAGGGGAGGACTAATGAAAAACTGTTTTTT.

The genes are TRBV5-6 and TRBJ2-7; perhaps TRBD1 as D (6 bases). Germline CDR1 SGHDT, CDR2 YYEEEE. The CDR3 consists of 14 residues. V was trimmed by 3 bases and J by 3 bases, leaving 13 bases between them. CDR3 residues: CASSSYRAFYEQYF. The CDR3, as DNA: TGTGCCAGCAGCTCATACAGGGCTTTCTACGAGCAGTACTTC. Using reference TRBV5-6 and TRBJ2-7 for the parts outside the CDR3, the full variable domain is DAGVTQSPTHLIKTRGQQVTLRCSPKSGHDTVSWYQQALGQGPQFIFQYYEEEERQRGNFPDRFSGHQFPNYSSELNVNALLLGDSALYLCASSSYRAFYEQYFGPGTRLTVT.

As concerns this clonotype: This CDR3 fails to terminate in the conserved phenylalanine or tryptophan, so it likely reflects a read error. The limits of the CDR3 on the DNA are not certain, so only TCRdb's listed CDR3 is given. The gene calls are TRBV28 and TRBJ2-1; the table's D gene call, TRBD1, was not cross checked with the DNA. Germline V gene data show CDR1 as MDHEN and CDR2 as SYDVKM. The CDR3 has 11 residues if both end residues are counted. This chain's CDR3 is CASSSRDRVVL.

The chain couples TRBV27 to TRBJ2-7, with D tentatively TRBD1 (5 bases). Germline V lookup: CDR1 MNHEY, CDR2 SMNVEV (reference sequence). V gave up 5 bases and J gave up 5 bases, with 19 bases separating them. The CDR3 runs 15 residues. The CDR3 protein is CASSPLQGVRDEQYF. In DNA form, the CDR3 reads TGTGCCAGCAGTCCCTTACAAGGGGTTCGGGACGAGCAGTACTTC.

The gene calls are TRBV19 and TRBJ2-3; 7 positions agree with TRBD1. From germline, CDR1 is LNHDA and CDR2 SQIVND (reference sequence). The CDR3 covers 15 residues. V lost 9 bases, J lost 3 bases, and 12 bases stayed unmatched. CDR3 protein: CASDRVRGRTDTQYF. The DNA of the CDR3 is TGTGCCAGCGACAGGGTAAGAGGACGGACAGATACGCAGTATTTT.

The CDR3 DNA reads as TGTGCCAGCAGACGGACAGGCTACGAGCAGTACTTC. Translating it yields CASRRTGYEQYF. The rearrangement uses TRBV11-3 and TRBJ2-7, with 7 bases that match TRBD1. The germline V gene has CDR1 SGHNT and CDR2 YENEEA. V shed 6 bases, J shed 3 bases, and the junction held 2 bases outside the gene matches. This CDR3 is built from 12 residues.

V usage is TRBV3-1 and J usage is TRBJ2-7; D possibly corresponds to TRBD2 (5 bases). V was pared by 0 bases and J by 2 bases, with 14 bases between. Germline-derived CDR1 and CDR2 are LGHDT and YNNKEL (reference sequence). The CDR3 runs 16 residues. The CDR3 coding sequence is TGTGCCAGCAGCCAAGATTGGTTGCGGGCCACCTACGAGCAGTACTTC. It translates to CASSQDWLRATYEQYF.

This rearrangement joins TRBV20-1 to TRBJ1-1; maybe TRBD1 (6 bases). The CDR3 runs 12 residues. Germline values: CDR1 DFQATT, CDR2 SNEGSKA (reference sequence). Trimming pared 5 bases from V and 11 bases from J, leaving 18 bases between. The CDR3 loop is CSAAAGGPYAFF. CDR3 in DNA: TGCAGTGCTGCCGCGGGGGGCCCTTACGCTTTCTTT.

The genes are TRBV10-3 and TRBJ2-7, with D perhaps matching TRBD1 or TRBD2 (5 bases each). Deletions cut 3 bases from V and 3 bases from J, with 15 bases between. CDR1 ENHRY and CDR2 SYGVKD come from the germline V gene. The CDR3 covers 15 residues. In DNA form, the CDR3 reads TGTGCCATCAGTGATCAGGGAAAGGGACGCTACGAGCAGTACTTC. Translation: CAISDQGKGRYEQYF.

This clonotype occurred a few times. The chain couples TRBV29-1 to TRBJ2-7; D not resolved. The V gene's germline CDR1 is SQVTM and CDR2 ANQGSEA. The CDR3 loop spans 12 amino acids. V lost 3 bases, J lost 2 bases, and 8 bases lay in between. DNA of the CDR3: TGCAGCGTTGAGATACAACCCTACGAGCAGTACTTC. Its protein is CSVEIQPYEQYF.

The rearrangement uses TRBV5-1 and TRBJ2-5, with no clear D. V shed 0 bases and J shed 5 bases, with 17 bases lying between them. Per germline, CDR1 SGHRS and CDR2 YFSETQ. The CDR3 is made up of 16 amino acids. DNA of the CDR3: TGCGCCAGCAGCTTGGCCTTTGCCAGAGAAGTGGAGACCCAGTACTTC. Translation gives CASSLAFAREVETQYF.

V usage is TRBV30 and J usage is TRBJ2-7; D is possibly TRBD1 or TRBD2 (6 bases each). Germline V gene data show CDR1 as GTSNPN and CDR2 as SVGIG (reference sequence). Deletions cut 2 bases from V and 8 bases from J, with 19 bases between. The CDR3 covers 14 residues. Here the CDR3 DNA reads TGTGCCTGGAGTACCGGGTCGGGGGCCGTGCAGCAGTACTTC. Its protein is CAWSTGSGAVQQYF.

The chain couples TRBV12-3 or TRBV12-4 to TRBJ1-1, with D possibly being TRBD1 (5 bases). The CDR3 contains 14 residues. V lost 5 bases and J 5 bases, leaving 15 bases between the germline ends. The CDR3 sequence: CASSLETARTEAFF. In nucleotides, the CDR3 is TGTGCCAGCAGTCTAGAGACAGCTCGTACTGAAGCTTTCTTT.